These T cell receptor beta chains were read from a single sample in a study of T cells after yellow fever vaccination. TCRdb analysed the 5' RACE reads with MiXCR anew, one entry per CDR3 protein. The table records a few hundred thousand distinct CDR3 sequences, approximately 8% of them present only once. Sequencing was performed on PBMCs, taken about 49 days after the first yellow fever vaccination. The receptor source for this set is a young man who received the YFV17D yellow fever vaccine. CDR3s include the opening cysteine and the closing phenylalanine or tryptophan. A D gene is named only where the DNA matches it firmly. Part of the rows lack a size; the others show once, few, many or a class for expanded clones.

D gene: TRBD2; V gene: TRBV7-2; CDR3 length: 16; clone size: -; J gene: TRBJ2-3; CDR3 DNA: TGTGCCAGCAGCTTACCCCTTCTAGCGGGGGGGGATACGCAGTATTTT; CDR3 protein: CASSLPLLAGGDTQYF
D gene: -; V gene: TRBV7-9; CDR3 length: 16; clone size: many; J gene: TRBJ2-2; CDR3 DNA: TGTGCCAGCAGGGCTCCGAGGAGAGGGGACACCGGGGAGCTGTTTTTT; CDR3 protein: CASRAPRRGDTGELFF
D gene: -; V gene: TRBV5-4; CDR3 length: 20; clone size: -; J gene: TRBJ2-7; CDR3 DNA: TGTGCCAGCAGCTTGGAGACAGAGAGCTATAACCCATTACAAGACGTGGATCCGTACTTC; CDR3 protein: CASSLETESYNPLQDVDPYF
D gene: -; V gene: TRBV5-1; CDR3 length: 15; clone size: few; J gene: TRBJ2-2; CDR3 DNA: TGCGCCAGCAGCTTGGCTGAGCGACCCTACGGGGAGCTGTTTTTT; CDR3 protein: CASSLAERPYGELFF
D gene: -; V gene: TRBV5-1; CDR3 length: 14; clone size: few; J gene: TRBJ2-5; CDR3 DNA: TGCGCCAGCAGCGAGGGACTTGGGGGAGTGACCCAGTACTTC; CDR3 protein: CASSEGLGGVTQYF
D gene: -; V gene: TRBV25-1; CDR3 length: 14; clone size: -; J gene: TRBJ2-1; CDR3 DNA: TGTGCCAGCAGTGACCGAGTGGGGGCCAATGAGCAGTTCTTC; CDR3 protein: CASSDRVGANEQFF
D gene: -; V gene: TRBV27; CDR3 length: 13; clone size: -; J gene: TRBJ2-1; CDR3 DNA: TGTGCCAGCGGGACCCGTGCGCCCAATGAGCAGTTCTTC; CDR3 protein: CASGTRAPNEQFF
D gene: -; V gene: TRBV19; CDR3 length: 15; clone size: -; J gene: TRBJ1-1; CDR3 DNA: TGTGCCAGTAGTATAGTCGCCAACCTGAACACTGAAGCTTTCTTT; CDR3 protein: CASSIVANLNTEAFF
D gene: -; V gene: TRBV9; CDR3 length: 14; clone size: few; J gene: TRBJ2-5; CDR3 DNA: TGTGCCAGCAGCCAAGACGGCATCTCTAGGACCCAGTACTTC; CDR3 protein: CASSQDGISRTQYF
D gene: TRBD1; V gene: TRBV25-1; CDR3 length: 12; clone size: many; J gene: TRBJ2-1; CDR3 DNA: TGTGCCAGCAGTGAACAGGGGGTGGAGCAGTTCTTC; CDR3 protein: CASSEQGVEQFF
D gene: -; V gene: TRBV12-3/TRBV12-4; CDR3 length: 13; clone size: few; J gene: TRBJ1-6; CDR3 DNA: TGTGCCAGCGGTCAGGGGAATAATTCACCCCTCCACTTT; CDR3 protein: CASGQGNNSPLHF
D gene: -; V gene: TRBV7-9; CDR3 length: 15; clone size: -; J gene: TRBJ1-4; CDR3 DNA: TGTGCCAGCAGCTTGATGACGGCCCCCAGCGAAAAACTGTTTTTT; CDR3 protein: CASSLMTAPSEKLFF
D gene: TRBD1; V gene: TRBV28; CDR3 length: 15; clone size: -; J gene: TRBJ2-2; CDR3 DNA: TGTGCCAGCAGTTTTGAGGACAGGGGCACCGGGGAGCTGTTTTTT; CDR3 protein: CASSFEDRGTGELFF
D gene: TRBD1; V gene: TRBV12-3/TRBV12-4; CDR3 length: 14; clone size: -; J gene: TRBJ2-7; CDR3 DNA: TGTGCCAGCAGTTTAAGGACAGGGGAATACGAGCAGTACTTC; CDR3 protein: CASSLRTGEYEQYF
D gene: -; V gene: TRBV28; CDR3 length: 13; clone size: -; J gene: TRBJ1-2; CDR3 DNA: TGTGCCAGCAGGGCCCCAAGTAACCATGGCTACACCTTC; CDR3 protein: CASRAPSNHGYTF
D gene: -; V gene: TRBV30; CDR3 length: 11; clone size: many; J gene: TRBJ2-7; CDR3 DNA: TGTGCCTGGCGTAAGGAAGGCGAGCAGTACTTC; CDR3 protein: CAWRKEGEQYF
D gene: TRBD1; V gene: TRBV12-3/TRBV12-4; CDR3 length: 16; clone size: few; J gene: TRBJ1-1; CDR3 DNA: TGTGCCAGCAGTTTGGGACAGGGGAGAGGAATGACTGAAGCTTTCTTT; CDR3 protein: CASSLGQGRGMTEAFF
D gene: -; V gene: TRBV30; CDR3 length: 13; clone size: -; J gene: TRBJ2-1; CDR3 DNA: TGTGCCTGGAGTACCATGGGTAGCAGTCAGCAGTTCTTC; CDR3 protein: CAWSTMGSSQQFF
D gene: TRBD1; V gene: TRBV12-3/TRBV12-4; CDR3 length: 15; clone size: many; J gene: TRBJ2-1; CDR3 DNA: TGTGCCAGCAGTCTAGGGACAGGTGCCTACAATGAGCAGTTCTTC; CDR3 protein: CASSLGTGAYNEQFF
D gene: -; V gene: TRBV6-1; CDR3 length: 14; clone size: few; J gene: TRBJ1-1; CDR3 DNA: TGTGCCAGCAGTGACGGGGGGCGTTGGACTGAAGCTTTCTTT; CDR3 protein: CASSDGGRWTEAFF
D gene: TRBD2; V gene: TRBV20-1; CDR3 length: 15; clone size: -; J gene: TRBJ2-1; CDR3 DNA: TGCAGTGCCCCCTATCTGGGGGGAGGGAAAAATGAGCAGTTCTTC; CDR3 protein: CSAPYLGGGKNEQFF
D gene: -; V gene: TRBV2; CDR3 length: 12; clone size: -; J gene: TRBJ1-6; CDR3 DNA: TGTGCCAGCAGGGAGGCTGGATCACCCCTCCACTTT; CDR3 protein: CASREAGSPLHF
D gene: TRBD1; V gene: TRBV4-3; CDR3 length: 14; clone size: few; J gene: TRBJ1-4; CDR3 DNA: TGCGCCAGCAGCACCGGGACAGAAAATGAAAAACTGTTTTTT; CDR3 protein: CASSTGTENEKLFF
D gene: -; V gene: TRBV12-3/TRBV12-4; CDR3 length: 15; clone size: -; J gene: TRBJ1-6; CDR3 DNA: TGTGCCAGCACGGGGGGGGGCAACACTAATTCACCCCTCCACTTT; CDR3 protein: CASTGGGNTNSPLHF
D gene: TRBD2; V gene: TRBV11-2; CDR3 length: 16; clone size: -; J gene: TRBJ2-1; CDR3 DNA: TGTGCCAGCAGCCGTAGCGGGGGTCGATCCTACAATGAGCAGTTCTTC; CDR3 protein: CASSRSGGRSYNEQFF
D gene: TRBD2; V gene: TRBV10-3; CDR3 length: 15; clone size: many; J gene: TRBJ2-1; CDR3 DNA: TGTGCCATCAGTGCTGGAGGGAGGGGATACAATGAGCAGTTCTTC; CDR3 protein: CAISAGGRGYNEQFF
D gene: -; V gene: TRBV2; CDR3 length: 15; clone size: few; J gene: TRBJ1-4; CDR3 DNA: TGTGCCAGCACCTGGACAGCTTCAACTAATGAAAAACTGTTTTTT; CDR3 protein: CASTWTASTNEKLFF
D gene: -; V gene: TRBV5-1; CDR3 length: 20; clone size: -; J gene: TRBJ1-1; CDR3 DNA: TGCGCCAGCAGCTTGTCGGTAACCACCCCGGAGGGGTGGGCGAACACTGAAGCTTTCTTT; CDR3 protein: CASSLSVTTPEGWANTEAFF
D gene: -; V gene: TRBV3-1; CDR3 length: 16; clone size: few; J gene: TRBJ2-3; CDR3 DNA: TGTGCCAGCAGCCAAGAAAGGGCCCGGGGAACAGATACGCAGTATTTT; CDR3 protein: CASSQERARGTDTQYF
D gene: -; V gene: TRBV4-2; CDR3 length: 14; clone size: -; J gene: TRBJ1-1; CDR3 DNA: TGTGCCAGCAGCCAAGGCGTGGAGGTGGCTGAAGCTTTCTTT; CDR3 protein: CASSQGVEVAEAFF
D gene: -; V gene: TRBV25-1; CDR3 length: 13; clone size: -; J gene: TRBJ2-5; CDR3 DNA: TGTGCCAGCAGTGGAAGACTAGGAGCGACCCAGTACTTC; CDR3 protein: CASSGRLGATQYF
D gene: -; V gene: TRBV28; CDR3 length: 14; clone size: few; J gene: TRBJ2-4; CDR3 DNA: TGTGCCAGCACGACAGGCGGGTTAAAAAACATTCAGTACTTC; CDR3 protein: CASTTGGLKNIQYF
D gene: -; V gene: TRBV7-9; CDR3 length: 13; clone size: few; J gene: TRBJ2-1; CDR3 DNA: TGTGCCAGCAGCGTAACCGGTTGGAATGAGCAGTTCTTC; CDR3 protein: CASSVTGWNEQFF
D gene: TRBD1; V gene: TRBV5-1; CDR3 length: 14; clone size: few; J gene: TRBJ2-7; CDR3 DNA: TGCGCCAGCAGCTTCACCGGGACAGGGGACGAGCAGTACTTC; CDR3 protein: CASSFTGTGDEQYF